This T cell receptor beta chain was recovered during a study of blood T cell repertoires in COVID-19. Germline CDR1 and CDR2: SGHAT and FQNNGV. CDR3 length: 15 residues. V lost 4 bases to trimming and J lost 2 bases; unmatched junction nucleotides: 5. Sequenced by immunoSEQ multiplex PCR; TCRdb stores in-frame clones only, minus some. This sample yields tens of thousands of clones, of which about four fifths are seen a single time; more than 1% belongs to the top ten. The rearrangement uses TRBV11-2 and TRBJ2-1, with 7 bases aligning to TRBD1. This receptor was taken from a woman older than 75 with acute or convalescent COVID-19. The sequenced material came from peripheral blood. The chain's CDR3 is CASSSSDRPYNEQFF. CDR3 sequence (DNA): TGTGCCAGCAGCTCCTCGGACAGGCCCTACAATGAGCAGTTCTTC. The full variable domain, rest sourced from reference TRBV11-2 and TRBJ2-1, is EAGVAQSPRYKIIEKRQSVAFWCNPISGHATLYWYQQILGQGPKLLIQFQNNGVVDDSQLPKDRFSAERLKGVDSTLKIQPAKLEDSAVYLCASSSSDRPYNEQFFGPGTRLTVL.